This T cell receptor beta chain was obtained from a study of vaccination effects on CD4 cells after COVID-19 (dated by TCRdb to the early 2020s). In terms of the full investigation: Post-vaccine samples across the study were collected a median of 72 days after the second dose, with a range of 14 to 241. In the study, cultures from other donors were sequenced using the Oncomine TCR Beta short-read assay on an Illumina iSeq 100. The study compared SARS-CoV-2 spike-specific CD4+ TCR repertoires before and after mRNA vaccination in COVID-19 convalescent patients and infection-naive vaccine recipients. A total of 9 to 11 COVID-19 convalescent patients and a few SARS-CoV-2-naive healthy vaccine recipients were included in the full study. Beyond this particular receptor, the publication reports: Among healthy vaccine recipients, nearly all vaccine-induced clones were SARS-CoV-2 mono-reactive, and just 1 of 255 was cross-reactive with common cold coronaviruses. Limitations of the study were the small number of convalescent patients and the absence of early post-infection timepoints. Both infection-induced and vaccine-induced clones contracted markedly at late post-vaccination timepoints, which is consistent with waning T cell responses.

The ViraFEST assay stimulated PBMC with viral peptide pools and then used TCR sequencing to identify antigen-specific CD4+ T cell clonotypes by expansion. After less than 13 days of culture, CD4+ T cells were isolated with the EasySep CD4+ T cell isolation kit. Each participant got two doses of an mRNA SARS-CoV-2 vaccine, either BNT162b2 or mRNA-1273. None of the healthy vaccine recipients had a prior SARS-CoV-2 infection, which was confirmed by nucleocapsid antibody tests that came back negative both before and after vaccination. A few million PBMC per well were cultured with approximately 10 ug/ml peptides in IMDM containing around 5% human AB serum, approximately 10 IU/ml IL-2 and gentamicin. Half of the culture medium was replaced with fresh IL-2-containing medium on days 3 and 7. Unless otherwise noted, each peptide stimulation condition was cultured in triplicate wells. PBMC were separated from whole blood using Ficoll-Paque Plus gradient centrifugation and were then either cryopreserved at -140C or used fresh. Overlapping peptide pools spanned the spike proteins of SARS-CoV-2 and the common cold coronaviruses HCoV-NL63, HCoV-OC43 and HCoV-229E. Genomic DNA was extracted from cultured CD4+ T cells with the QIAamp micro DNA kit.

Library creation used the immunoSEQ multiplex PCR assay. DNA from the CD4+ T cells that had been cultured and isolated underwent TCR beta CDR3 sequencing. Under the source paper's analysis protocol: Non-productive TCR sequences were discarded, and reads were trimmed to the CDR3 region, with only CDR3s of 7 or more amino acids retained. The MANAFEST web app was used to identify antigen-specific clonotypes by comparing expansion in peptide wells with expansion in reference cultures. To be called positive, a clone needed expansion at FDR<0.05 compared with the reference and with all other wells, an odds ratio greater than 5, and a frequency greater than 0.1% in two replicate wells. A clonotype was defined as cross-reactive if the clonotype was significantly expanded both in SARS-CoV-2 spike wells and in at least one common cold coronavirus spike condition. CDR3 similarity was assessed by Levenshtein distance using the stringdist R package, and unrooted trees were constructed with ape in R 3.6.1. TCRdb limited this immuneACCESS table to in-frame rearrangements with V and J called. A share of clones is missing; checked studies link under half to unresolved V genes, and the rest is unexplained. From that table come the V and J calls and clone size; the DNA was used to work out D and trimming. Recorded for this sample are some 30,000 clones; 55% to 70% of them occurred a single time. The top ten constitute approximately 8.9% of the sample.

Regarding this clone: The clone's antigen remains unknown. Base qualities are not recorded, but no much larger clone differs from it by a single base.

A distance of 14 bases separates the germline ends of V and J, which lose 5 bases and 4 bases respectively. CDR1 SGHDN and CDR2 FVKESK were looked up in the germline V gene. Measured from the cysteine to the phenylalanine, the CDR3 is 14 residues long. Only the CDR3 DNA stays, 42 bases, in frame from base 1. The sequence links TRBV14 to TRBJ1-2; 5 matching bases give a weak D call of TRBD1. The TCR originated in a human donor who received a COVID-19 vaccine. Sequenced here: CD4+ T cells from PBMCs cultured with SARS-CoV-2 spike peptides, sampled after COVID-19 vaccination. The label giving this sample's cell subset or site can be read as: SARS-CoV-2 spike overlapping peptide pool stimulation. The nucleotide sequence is TGTGCCAGCAGCTCCGGGACGTTCGTCTATGGCTACACCTTC. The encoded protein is CASSSGTFVYGYTF.